The 8 T cell receptor beta chains presented below share a single source sample, sequenced in a study of vaccination and CD4 T cells after COVID-19. The Oncomine TCR Beta short-read assay sequenced DNA from cultured CD4+ T cells. TCRdb passed the PCR reads through MiXCR, listing each CDR3 protein once. The sample consists of more than 20,000 distinct CDR3 sequences, about 31% of them appearing once. The time point: late sampling 161 to 241 days after vaccination in three convalescent patients. Sample treatment: roughly ten-day PBMC culture with coronavirus spike peptide pools or control peptides (ViraFEST assay). Their antigens remain unidentified. Sequences were derived from CD4+ T cells from blood, cultured in vitro, sampled about 7 months after SARS-CoV-2 vaccination. Receptors originate from a human donor who had recovered from COVID-19.

CDR3 sequence: CASLTPGGGITEAFF. CDR3 in DNA: TGTGCCAGCCTAACGCCGGGGGGAGGGATCACTGAAGCTTTCTTT. This chain links TRBV18 with TRBJ1-1, with a weak D call TRBD1 (5 bases). V lost 8 bases to trimming and J lost 4 bases, with 20 bases between them. The CDR3 consists of 15 residues. CDR1 and CDR2 (germline): KGHSH, LQKENI. Together with reference TRBV18 and TRBJ1-1, the CDR3 gives the full variable domain: NAGVMQNPRHLVRRRGQEARLRCSPMKGHSHVYWYRQLPEEGLKFMVYLQKENIIDESGMPKERFSAEFPKEGPSILRIQQVVRGDSAAYFCASLTPGGGITEAFFGQGTRLTVV.

V usage is TRBV15 and J usage is TRBJ2-4; D is uncertain. Per the germline V gene, CDR1 is LNHNV and CDR2 is YYDKDF (reference sequence). This CDR3 comprises 16 residues. V lost 0 bases and J 1 base, leaving 10 bases between the germline ends. CDR3 DNA sequence: TGTGCCACCAGCAGAGATCTCCTGGGGGCCAAAAACATTCAGTACTTC. It yields the protein CATSRDLLGAKNIQYF. The variable domain in full, with the rest retrieved from reference TRBV15 and TRBJ2-4, is DAMVIQNPRYQVTQFGKPVTLSCSQTLNHNVMYWYQQKSSQAPKLLFHYYDKDFNNEADTPDNFQSRRPNTSFCFLDIRSPGLGDTAMYLCATSRDLLGAKNIQYFGAGTRLSVL.

The chain employs TRBV19 and TRBJ1-5; unclear D gene. There are 13 residues in the CDR3. Trimming cost V 6 bases and J 3 bases, with 9 bases left between them. CDR1 and CDR2 (germline): LNHDA, SQIVND (reference sequence). CDR3 coding DNA: TGTGCCAGTAGGGGCAGGACCAATCAGCCCCAGCATTTT. It codes for CASRGRTNQPQHF.

Points on this clonotype: Lacking the conserved final phenylalanine or tryptophan, this CDR3 likely reflects a read error. This chain links TRBV7-2 with TRBJ2-7; D is undetermined. V dropped 0 bases and J dropped 6 bases, with 3 bases sitting between them. The CDR3 totals 11 residues. Germline lookup yields CDR1 SGHTA and CDR2 FQGNSA. CDR3 nucleotides: TGTGCCAGCAGCTTAGCTTTCGAGCAGTACCTC. Its protein is CASSLAFEQYL.

This clonotype has only one observation. The chain is built from TRBV20-1 and TRBJ2-3; 9 positions match TRBD1. This CDR3 region has 14 residues. Germline CDR1 is DFQATT and CDR2 is SNEGSKA (reference sequence). Trimming at V came to 4 bases and at J to 5 bases, leaving 7 bases not matched to a gene. CDR3 loop: CSATGTGSGDTQYF. In DNA, the CDR3 is TGCAGTGCTACCGGGACAGGGTCTGGAGATACGCAGTATTTT.

In its sample, this clonotype was seen a few times. The V and J genes are TRBV11-3 and TRBJ2-7, with 8 bases matching TRBD2. Unmatched junction bases numbered 5, after V lost 3 bases and J lost 1 base. The CDR3 covers 15 residues. Per the germline V gene, CDR1 is SGHNT and CDR2 is YENEEA. CDR3 loop: CASSFLLAGSYEQYF. As DNA, the CDR3 is TGTGCCAGCAGCTTCTTGTTAGCGGGATCCTACGAGCAGTACTTC.

The V gene is TRBV7-2, the J gene TRBJ2-1; the match to TRBD2 covers 9 bases. This CDR3 contains 15 residues. Germline V gene lookup returns CDR1 SGHTA and CDR2 FQGNSA. J lost 14 bases, V lost 5 bases, and 16 bases had no gene match. DNA for the CDR3: TGTGCCAGCAGCACCGGGACTAGCAATGCAATGAGCAAGTTCTTC. This encodes CASSTGTSNAMSKFF.

This clonotype appeared a few times. V usage is TRBV20-1 and J usage is TRBJ2-3; 10 bases line up with TRBD2. The CDR3 runs to 14 residues. V was pared by 3 bases and J by 4 bases, with 4 bases of the junction left unmatched. Germline V gene sequence: CDR1 DFQATT, CDR2 SNEGSKA (reference sequence). CDR3 loop: CSASGLAGADTQYF. Here the CDR3 DNA reads TGCAGTGCTAGTGGGCTAGCGGGAGCAGATACGCAGTATTTT.